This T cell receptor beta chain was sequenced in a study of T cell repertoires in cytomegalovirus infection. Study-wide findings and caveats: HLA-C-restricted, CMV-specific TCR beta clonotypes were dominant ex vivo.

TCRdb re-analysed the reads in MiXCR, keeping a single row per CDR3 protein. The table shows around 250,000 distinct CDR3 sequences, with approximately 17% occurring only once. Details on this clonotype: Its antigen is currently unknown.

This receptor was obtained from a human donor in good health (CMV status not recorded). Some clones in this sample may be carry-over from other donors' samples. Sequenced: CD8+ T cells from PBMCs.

In DNA form, the CDR3 reads TGCAGCGTTGAACTAGCGGGGGGACCACTCTCCTACGAGCAGTACTTC. This sequence encodes CSVELAGGPLSYEQYF. This chain connects TRBV29-1 to TRBJ2-7; 11 nucleotides match TRBD2. The V gene end was trimmed by 2 bases and the J gene end by 0 bases; junction bases not matched to a gene: 6. Germline assignment: CDR1 SQVTM and CDR2 ANQGSEA. The CDR3 spans 16 residues.